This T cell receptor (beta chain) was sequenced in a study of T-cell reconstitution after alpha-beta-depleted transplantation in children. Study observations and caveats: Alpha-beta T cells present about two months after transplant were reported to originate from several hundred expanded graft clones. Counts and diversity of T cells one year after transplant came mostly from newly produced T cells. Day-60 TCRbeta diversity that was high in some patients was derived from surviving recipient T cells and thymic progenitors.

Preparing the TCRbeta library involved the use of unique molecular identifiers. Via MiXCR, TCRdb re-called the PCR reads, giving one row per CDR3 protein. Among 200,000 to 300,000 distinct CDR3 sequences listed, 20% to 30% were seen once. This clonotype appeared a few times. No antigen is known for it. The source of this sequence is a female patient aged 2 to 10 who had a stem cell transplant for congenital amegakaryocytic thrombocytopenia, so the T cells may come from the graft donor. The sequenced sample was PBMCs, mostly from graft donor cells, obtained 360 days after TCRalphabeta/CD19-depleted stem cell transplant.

The CDR3 nucleotides read TGTGCCAGCAGTCGAAGGGGGGCAGGGGCCTATGGCTACACCTTC. Protein sequence: CASSRRGAGAYGYTF. The V and J genes are TRBV12-3 or TRBV12-4 and TRBJ1-2; a weak D match, TRBD1 (6 bases). With 5 bases removed from V and 4 bases from J, the gap between germline ends came to 17 bases. The CDR3 is 15 amino acids.